One and the same sample provided the 20 T cell receptor beta chains below, sequenced in a study of T cells in localized non-small cell lung cancer. The assay was immunoSEQ multiplex PCR, and TCRdb's table has in-frame clones only and misses some. The profile shows 40,000 or so clones, approximately 86% of them singletons. Here the sequenced sample was peripheral blood, taken before any cancer treatment. The receptors were sampled from a man between 35 and 75 years old with stage I lung adenocarcinoma.

There are a few counts of this clone. V usage is TRBV29-1 and J usage is TRBJ2-2; TRBD1 aligns across 8 bases. From germline, CDR1 is SQVTM and CDR2 ANQGSEA. The CDR3 totals 14 residues. Germline trimming cut 4 bases from V and 2 bases from J; bases unmatched to any gene: 3. The CDR3 DNA follows: TGCAGCGTTGCCAGGGGGCCTAACACCGGGGAGCTGTTTTTT. It yields the protein CSVARGPNTGELFF.

This chain links TRBV28 with TRBJ1-1; D perhaps matches TRBD1 (5 bases). This CDR3 contains 14 residues. CDR1 MDHEN and CDR2 SYDVKM come from the germline V gene. V lost 6 bases to trimming and J lost 1 base, with 12 bases between them. The CDR3 DNA follows: TGTGCCAGCAGGGGGACGGGACGGAACACTGAAGCTTTCTTT. It yields the protein CASRGTGRNTEAFF.

The V and J genes are TRBV28 and TRBJ1-2, with unresolved D. The CDR3 has 14 residues. In germline, CDR1 is MDHEN, CDR2 SYDVKM. Trimming removed 7 bases at V and 4 bases at J, with 16 bases between. For the CDR3, the DNA is TGTGCCAGCACCTCTCTTGGACGGGGCTATGGCTACACCTTC. Protein product: CASTSLGRGYGYTF.

V is TRBV2 and J is TRBJ2-2; the D is unclear. Trimming stripped 0 bases from V and 1 base from J, with 6 bases between. In germline, CDR1 is SNHLY, CDR2 FYNNEI. The CDR3 is made up of 15 amino acids. CDR3 sequence: CASSEAGRNTGELFF. The DNA for the CDR3 is TGTGCCAGCAGTGAAGCCGGACGGAACACCGGGGAGCTGTTTTTT.

The chain employs TRBV30 and TRBJ2-5; D not resolved. Looked up from germline, CDR1 is GTSNPN and CDR2 is SVGIG (reference sequence). Trimming left V 1 base short and J 4 bases short, with 4 bases between. The CDR3 spans 11 residues. The CDR3 loop reads CAWSEGETQYF. The CDR3 DNA reads as TGTGCCTGGAGTGAAGGAGAGACCCAGTACTTC.

The CDR3 sequence is CATARGTSGSRETQYF. The CDR3 DNA reads as TGTGCCACCGCTCGGGGGACTAGCGGGAGCCGGGAGACCCAGTACTTC. The chain employs TRBV15 and TRBJ2-5, with TRBD2 matching 14 bases. CDR3 length: 16 amino acids. Germline CDR1 and CDR2: LNHNV and YYDKDF (reference sequence). Germline trimming cut 8 bases from V and 5 bases from J; bases unmatched to any gene: 10.

The chain is built from TRBV5-1 and TRBJ2-5, with 12 bases aligning to TRBD2. V lost 4 bases to trimming and J lost 4 bases; unmatched junction nucleotides: 2. The germline V gene encodes CDR1 SGHRS and CDR2 YFSETQ. The CDR3 is made up of 14 amino acids. This CDR3 reads CASSASGRGETQYF. The DNA of the CDR3 is TGCGCCAGCAGCGCTAGCGGGAGGGGAGAGACCCAGTACTTC. Variable domain in full (rest from reference TRBV5-1 and TRBJ2-5): KAGVTQTPRYLIKTRGQQVTLSCSPISGHRSVSWYQQTPGQGLQFLFEYFSETQRNKGNFPGRFSGRQFSNSRSEMNVSTLELGDSALYLCASSASGRGETQYFGPGTRLLVL.

V and J are TRBV5-4 and TRBJ2-1; D perhaps matches TRBD2 (5 bases). Trimming took off 3 bases at V and 0 bases at J, with 13 bases between the two ends. CDR3 length: 16 amino acids. Germline CDR1 is SGHNT and CDR2 is YYREEE (reference sequence). The CDR3 loop reads CASSSSGLHSYNEQFF. CDR3 bases: TGTGCCAGCAGCTCCAGCGGACTCCACTCCTACAATGAGCAGTTCTTC. The whole variable domain, filled in from reference TRBV5-4 and TRBJ2-1, reads ETGVTQSPTHLIKTRGQQVTLRCSSQSGHNTVSWYQQALGQGPQFIFQYYREEENGRGNFPPRFSGLQFPNYSSELNVNALELDDSALYLCASSSSGLHSYNEQFFGPGTRLTVL.

The chain employs TRBV29-1 and TRBJ1-5, with TRBD1 matching over 9 bases. V gave up 4 bases and J gave up 6 bases; unmatched junction bases: 4. The CDR3 is 13 residues long. From germline, CDR1 is SQVTM and CDR2 ANQGSEA. Written as DNA, the CDR3 is TGCAGCGTTGCTACAGGGGGCAGTCAGCCCCAGCATTTT. Translation: CSVATGGSQPQHF. The entire variable domain, with the rest obtained from reference TRBV29-1 and TRBJ1-5, is as follows: SAVISQKPSRDICQRGTSLTIQCQVDSQVTMMFWYRQQPGQSLTLIATANQGSEATYESGFVIDKFPISRPNLTFSTLTVSNMSPEDSSIYLCSVATGGSQPQHFGDGTRLSIL.

The V and J genes are TRBV5-1 and TRBJ2-4; D remains ambiguous. Germline V gives CDR1 SGHRS, CDR2 YFSETQ. CDR3 length equals 14 residues. V lost 2 bases and J 0 bases, leaving 6 bases between the germline ends. The CDR3 sequence is CASSLQVAKNIQYF. CDR3 DNA: TGCGCCAGCAGCTTACAAGTAGCCAAAAACATTCAGTACTTC. Based on the CDR3 plus reference TRBV5-1 and TRBJ2-4, the full variable domain is KAGVTQTPRYLIKTRGQQVTLSCSPISGHRSVSWYQQTPGQGLQFLFEYFSETQRNKGNFPGRFSGRQFSNSRSEMNVSTLELGDSALYLCASSLQVAKNIQYFGAGTRLSVL.

V and J are TRBV6-5 and TRBJ1-1; 7 nucleotides line up with TRBD1. In germline, CDR1 is MNHEY, CDR2 SVGAGI. V shed 0 bases, J shed 0 bases, and the junction held 1 base outside the gene matches. The CDR3 has 15 amino acids. CDR3 residues: CASSYSTGMNTEAFF. The CDR3 DNA reads as TGTGCCAGCAGTTACTCGACAGGGATGAACACTGAAGCTTTCTTT.

This clone was counted once. The gene calls are TRBV27 and TRBJ2-7; 8 nucleotides line up with TRBD2. The germline V gene has CDR1 MNHEY and CDR2 SMNVEV (reference sequence). The CDR3 is 15 amino acids. Losses at the gene ends were 3 bases for V and 0 bases for J; bases not matched to a gene: 4. The CDR3 DNA sequence: TGTGCCAGCAGTTTGGCCGGGACTAGCTCCTACGAGCAGTACTTC. It codes for CASSLAGTSSYEQYF.

The rearrangement joins TRBV4-1 to TRBJ2-7; 9 bases fit TRBD1. The CDR3 covers 19 residues. Germline-derived CDR1 and CDR2 are MGHRA and YSYEKL. V trimming: 1 base; J trimming: 6 bases; junction bases outside the gene matches: 19. CDR3 coding DNA: TGCGCCAGCAGCCAAGGGCAACCGGGACGGTTGACAGGGGGGGGCGAGCAGTACTTC. It codes for CASSQGQPGRLTGGGEQYF.

V is TRBV30 and J is TRBJ2-7; D may correspond to TRBD1 or TRBD2 (5 bases each). Trimming removed 2 bases at V and 4 bases at J, with 15 bases between. This CDR3 is 14 amino acids long. The V gene's germline CDR1 is GTSNPN and CDR2 SVGIG (reference sequence). The CDR3 loop reads CAWSMRGPAYEQYF. The CDR3 bases are TGTGCCTGGAGTATGAGGGGCCCAGCTTACGAGCAGTACTTC.

J is TRBJ1-4 and V is TRBV7-2, with TRBD1 as a possible D gene (5 bases). This CDR3 contains 14 residues. Germline loops: CDR1 SGHTA, CDR2 FQGNSA. V lost 5 bases, J lost 8 bases, and 15 bases lay in between. The CDR3 DNA follows: TGTGCCAGCAGCCCCGGTAGGGGTGGGGAAAAACTGTTTTTT. This codes for CASSPGRGGEKLFF.

The chain carries TRBV5-4 and TRBJ2-7; 11 bases match TRBD2. CDR1 SGHNT and CDR2 YYREEE come from the germline V gene (reference sequence). This CDR3 spans 18 amino acids. After removal of 3 bases from V and 5 bases from J, the junction contained 16 bases not matched to a gene. The CDR3 DNA reads as TGTGCCAGCAGCTCAAACAAACATAGCGGGAGGGCCTCGGACGAGCAGTACTTC. Translating gives CASSSNKHSGRASDEQYF.

The V and J genes are TRBV9 and TRBJ1-5, with D possibly being TRBD1 (6 bases). CDR3 length: 15 amino acids. The V and J ends lost 3 bases and 4 bases respectively, with 14 bases between them. Germline V gives CDR1 SGDLS, CDR2 YYNGEE. The CDR3: CASSEGTTGNQPQHF. DNA for the CDR3: TGTGCCAGCAGCGAGGGGACCACAGGGAATCAGCCCCAGCATTTT.

This clone was seen only once. The chain recombines TRBV20-1 with TRBJ2-3; the D is unclear. Germline CDR1 DFQATT, CDR2 SNEGSKA (reference sequence). The CDR3 has 10 residues. Trimming took 4 bases from V and 5 from J, leaving 4 bases between them. The CDR3 DNA is TGCAGTGCTACTTTAGATACGCAGTATTTT. The encoded protein is CSATLDTQYF.

V and J are TRBV5-6 and TRBJ1-5; D gene uncertain. The CDR3 sequence is 12 residues long. Trimming pared 2 bases from V and 4 bases from J, leaving 4 bases between. CDR1 and CDR2 from the germline V gene are SGHDT and YYEEEE. In nucleotides, the CDR3 is TGTGCCAGCAGCTTAGCTAATCAGCCCCAGCATTTT. Its translation: CASSLANQPQHF.

The chain carries TRBV7-2 and TRBJ1-1; a possible D gene is TRBD1 (5 bases). From germline, CDR1 is SGHTA and CDR2 FQGNSA. The CDR3 runs 12 residues. V gave up 3 bases and J gave up 6 bases, with 8 bases separating them. CDR3 nucleotide sequence: TGTGCCAGCAGCTTTACAGGCTCTGAAGCTTTCTTT. Amino acids: CASSFTGSEAFF.